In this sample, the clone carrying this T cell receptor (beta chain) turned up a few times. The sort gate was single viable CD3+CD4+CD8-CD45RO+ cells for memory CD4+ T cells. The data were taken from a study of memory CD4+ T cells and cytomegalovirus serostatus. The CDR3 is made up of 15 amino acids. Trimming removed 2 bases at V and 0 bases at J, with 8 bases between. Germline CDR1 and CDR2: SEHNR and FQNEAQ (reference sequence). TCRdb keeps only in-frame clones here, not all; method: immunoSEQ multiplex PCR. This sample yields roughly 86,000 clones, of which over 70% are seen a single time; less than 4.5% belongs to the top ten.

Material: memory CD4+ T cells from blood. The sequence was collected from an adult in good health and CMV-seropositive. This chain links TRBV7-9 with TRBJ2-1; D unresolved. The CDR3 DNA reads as TGTGCCAGCAGCTTAATCCCCAGCTCCTACAATGAGCAGTTCTTC. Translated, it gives CASSLIPSSYNEQFF.